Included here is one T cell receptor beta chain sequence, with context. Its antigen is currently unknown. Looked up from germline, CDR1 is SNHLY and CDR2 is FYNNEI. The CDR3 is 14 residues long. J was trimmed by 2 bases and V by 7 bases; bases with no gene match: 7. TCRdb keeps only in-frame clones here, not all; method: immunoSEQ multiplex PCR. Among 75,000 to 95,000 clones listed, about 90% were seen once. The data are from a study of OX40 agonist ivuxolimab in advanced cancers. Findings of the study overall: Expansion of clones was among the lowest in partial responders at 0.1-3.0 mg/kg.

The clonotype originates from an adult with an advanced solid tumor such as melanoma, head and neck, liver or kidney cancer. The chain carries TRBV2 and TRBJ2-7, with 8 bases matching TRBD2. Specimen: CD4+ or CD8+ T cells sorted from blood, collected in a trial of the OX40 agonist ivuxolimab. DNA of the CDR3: TGTGCCAGCATCCCAGCGGGACTAGCCTACGAGCAGTACTTC. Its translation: CASIPAGLAYEQYF.